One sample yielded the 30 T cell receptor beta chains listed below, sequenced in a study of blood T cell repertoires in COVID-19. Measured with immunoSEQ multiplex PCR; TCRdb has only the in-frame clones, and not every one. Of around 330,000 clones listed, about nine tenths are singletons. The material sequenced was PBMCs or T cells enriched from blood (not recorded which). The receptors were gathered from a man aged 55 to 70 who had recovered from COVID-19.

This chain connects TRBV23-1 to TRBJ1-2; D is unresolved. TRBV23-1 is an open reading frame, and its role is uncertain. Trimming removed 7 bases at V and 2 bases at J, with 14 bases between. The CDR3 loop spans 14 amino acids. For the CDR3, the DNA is TGCGCCAGCACCCAACGTCCGGGAAACTATGGCTACACCTTC. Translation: CASTQRPGNYGYTF.

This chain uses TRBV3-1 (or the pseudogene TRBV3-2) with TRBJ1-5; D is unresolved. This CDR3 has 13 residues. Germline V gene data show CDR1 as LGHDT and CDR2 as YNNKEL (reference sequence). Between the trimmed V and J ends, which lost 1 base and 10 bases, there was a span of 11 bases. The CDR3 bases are TGTGCCAGCAGCCAAGGGCGGTTTCAACCCCAGCATTTT. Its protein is CASSQGRFQPQHF.

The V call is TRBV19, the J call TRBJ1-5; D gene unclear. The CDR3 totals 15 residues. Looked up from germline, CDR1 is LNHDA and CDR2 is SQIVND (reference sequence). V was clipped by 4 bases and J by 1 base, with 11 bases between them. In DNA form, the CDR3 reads TGTGCCAGTAGTACGACCACGGGAAGCAATCAGCCCCAGCATTTT. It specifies CASSTTTGSNQPQHF.

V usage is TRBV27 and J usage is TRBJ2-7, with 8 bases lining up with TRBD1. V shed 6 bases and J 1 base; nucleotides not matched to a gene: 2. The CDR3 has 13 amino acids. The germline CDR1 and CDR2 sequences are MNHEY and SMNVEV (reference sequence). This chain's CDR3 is CASSDRGSYEQYF. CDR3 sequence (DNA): TGTGCCAGCAGCGACAGGGGATCCTACGAGCAGTACTTC.

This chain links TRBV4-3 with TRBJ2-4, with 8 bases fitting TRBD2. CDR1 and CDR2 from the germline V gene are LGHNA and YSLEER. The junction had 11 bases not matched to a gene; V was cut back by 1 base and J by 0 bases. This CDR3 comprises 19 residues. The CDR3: CASSQAGGSTGLAKNIQYF. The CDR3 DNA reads TGCGCCAGCAGCCAAGCGGGAGGGTCCACCGGACTAGCCAAAAACATTCAGTACTTC.

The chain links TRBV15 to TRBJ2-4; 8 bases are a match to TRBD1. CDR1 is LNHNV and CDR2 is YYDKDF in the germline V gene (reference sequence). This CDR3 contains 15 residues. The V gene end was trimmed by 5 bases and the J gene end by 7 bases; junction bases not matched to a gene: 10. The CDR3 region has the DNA TGTGCCACCAGCGGGGACAGGCCACGGGGGAACATTCAGTACTTC. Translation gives CATSGDRPRGNIQYF. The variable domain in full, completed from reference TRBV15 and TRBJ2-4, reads DAMVIQNPRYQVTQFGKPVTLSCSQTLNHNVMYWYQQKSSQAPKLLFHYYDKDFNNEADTPDNFQSRRPNTSFCFLDIRSPGLGDTAMYLCATSGDRPRGNIQYFGAGTRLSVL.

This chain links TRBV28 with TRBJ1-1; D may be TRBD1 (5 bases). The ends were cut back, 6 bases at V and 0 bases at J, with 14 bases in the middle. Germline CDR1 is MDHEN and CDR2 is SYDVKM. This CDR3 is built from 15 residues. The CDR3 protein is CASSAGGAMNTEAFF. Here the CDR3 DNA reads TGTGCCAGCAGCGCTGGTGGGGCGATGAACACTGAAGCTTTCTTT.

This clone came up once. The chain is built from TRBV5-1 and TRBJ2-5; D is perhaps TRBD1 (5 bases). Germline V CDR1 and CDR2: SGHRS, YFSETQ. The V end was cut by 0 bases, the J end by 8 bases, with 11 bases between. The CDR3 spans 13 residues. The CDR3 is CASSLVAGQTQYF. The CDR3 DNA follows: TGCGCCAGCAGCTTGGTGGCAGGGCAAACCCAGTACTTC.

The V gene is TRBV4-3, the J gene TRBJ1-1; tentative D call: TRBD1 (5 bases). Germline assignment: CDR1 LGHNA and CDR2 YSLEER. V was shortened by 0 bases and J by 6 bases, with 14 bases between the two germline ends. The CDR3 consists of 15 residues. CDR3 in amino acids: CASSQEVYETAEAFF. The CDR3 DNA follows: TGCGCCAGCAGCCAAGAGGTCTACGAGACAGCTGAAGCTTTCTTT.

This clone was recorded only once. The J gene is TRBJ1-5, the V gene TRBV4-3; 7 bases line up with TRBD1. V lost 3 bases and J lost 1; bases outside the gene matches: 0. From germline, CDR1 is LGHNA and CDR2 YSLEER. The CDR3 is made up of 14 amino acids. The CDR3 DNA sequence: TGCGCCAGCAGCCAGGACAGGAGCAATCAGCCCCAGCATTTT. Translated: CASSQDRSNQPQHF.

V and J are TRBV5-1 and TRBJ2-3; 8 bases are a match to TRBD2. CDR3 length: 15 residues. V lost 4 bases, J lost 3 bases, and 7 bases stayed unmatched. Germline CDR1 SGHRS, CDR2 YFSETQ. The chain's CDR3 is CASSPGGGGTDTQYF. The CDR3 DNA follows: TGCGCCAGCAGCCCGGGAGGGGGTGGAACAGATACGCAGTATTTT.

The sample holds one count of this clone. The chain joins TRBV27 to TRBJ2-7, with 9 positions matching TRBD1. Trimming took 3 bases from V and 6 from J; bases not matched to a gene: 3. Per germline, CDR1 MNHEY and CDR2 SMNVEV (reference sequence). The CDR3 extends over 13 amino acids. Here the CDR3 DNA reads TGTGCCAGCAGTTTTGGGACAGGGACCGAGCAGTACTTC. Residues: CASSFGTGTEQYF.

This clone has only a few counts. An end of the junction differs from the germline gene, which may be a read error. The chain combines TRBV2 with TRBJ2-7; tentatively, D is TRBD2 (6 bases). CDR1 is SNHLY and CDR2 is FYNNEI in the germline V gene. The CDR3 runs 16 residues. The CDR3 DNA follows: TGTGCCAGCAGGGATCCCGGACCAGCGGGTTCCTTCGAGCAGTACTTC. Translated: CASRDPGPAGSFEQYF.

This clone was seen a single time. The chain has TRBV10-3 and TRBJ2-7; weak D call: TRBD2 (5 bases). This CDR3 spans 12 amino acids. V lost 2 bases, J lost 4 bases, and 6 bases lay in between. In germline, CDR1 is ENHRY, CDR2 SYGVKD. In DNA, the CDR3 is TGTGCCATCAGTGAGGAGCGGTACGAGCAGTACTTC. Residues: CAISEERYEQYF.

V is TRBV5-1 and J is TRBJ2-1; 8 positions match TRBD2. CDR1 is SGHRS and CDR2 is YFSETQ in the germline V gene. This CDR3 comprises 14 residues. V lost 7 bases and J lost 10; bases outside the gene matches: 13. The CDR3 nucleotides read TGCGCCAGCTCAATGACTAGCGAGACGTCCGAGCAGTTCTTC. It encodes CASSMTSETSEQFF.

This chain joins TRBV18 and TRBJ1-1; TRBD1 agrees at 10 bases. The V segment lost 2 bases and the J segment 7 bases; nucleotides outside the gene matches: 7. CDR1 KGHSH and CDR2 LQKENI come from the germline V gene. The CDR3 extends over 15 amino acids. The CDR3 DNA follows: TGTGCCAGCTCACCATTTGGAGGACAGGGGGGTGAAGCTTTCTTT. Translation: CASSPFGGQGGEAFF.

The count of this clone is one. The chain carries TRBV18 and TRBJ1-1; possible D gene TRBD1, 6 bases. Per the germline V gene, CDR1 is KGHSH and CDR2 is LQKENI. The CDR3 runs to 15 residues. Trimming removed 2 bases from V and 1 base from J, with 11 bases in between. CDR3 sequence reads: CASSPDWDKNTEAFF. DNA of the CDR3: TGTGCCAGCTCACCAGACTGGGACAAGAACACTGAAGCTTTCTTT.

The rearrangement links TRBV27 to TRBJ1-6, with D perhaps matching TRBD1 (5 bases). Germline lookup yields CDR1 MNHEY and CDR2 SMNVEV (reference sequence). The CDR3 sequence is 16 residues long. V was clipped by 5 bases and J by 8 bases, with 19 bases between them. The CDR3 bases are TGTGCCAGCAGTCCCGACAGAAACAAATATTATTCACCCCTCCACTTT. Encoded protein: CASSPDRNKYYSPLHF.

As DNA, the CDR3 is TGCGCCAGCAGCAAACCGGGACAGGGGCCAAACTACACCTTC. Its protein is CASSKPGQGPNYTF. The chain uses TRBV4-1 and TRBJ1-2; 10 bases agree with TRBD1. This CDR3 is 14 amino acids long. Germline trimming cut 5 bases from V and 10 bases from J; bases unmatched to any gene: 10. Per germline, CDR1 MGHRA and CDR2 YSYEKL.

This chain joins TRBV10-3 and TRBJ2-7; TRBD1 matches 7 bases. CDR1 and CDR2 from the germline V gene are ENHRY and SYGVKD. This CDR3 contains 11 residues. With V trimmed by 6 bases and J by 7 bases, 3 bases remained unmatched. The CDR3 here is CAIRQGVEQYF. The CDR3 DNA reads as TGTGCCATCAGGCAGGGGGTGGAGCAGTACTTC.

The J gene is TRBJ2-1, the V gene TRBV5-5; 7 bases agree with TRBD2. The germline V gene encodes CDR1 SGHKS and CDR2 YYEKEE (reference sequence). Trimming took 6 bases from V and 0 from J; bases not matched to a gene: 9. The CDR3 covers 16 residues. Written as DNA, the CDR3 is TGTGCCAGCACCCCCCTAGCGGATAGCTCCTACAATGAGCAGTTCTTC. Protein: CASTPLADSSYNEQFF. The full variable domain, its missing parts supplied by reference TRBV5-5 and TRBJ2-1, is DAGVTQSPTHLIKTRGQQVTLRCSPISGHKSVSWYQQVLGQGPQFIFQYYEKEERGRGNFPDRFSARQFPNYSSELNVNALLLGDSALYLCASTPLADSSYNEQFFGPGTRLTVL.

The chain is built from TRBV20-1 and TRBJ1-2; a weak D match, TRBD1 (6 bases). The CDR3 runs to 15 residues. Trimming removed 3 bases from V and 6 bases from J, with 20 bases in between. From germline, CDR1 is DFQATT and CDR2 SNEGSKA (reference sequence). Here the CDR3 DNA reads TGCAGTGCTAGTCAGAAGACAGGTAATCTGAATGGCTACACCTTC. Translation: CSASQKTGNLNGYTF.

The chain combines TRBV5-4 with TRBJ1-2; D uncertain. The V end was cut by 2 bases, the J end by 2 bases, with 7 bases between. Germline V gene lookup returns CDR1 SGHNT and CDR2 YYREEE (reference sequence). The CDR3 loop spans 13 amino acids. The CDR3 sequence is CASSFRGNYGYTF. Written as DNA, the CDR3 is TGTGCCAGCAGCTTTCGAGGGAACTATGGCTACACCTTC.

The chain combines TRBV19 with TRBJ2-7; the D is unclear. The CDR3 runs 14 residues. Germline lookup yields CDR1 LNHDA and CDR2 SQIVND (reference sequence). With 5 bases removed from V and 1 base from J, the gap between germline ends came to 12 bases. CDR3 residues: CASSVGLISYEQYF. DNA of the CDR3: TGTGCCAGTAGTGTAGGCCTAATTTCCTACGAGCAGTACTTC.

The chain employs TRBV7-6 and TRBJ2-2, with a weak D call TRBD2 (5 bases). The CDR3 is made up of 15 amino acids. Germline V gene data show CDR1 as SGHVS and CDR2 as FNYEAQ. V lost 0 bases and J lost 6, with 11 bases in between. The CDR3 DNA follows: TGTGCCAGCAGCTTAGCGGGAGTACGGCCCGGGGAGCTGTTTTTT. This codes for CASSLAGVRPGELFF.

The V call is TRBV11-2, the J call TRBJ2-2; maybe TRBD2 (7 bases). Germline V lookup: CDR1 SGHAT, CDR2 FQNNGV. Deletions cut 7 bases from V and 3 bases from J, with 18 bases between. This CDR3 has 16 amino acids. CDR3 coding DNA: TGTGCCAGCATCCTGAGGGGGGGGATACACACCGGGGAGCTGTTTTTT. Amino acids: CASILRGGIHTGELFF.

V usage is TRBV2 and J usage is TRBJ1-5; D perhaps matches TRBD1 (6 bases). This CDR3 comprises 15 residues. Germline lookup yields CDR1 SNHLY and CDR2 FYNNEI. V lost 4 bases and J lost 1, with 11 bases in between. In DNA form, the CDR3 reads TGTGCCAGCAGTGCCGGGGGGCAGAGCAATCAGCCCCAGCATTTT. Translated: CASSAGGQSNQPQHF.

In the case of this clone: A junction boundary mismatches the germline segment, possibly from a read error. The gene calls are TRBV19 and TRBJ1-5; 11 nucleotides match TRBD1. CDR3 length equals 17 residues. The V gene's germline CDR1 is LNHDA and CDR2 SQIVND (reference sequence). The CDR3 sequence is CASRESRDRGSNKPQHF. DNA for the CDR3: TGTGCCAGTAGGGAGTCTCGGGACAGGGGGAGCAATAAGCCCCAGCATTTT.

CDR3 in amino acids: CASSLPGLRGYTF. CDR3 DNA sequence: TGTGCCAGCAGCTTACCAGGCCTCAGGGGCTACACCTTC. The rearrangement joins TRBV7-9 to TRBJ1-2; D is unresolved. The length of the CDR3 is 13 residues. V shed 2 bases and J shed 8 bases, with 12 bases lying between them. The germline gives CDR1 SEHNR, CDR2 FQNEAQ (reference sequence).

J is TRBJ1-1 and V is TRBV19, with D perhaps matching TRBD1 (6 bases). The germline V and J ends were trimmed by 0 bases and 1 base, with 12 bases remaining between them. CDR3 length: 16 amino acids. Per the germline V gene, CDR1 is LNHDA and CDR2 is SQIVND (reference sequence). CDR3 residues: CASSIDTGLTNTEAFF. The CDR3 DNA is TGTGCCAGTAGTATAGATACAGGGCTTACGAACACTGAAGCTTTCTTT. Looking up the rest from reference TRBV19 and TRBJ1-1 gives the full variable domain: DGGITQSPKYLFRKEGQNVTLSCEQNLNHDAMYWYRQDPGQGLRLIYYSQIVNDFQKGDIAEGYSVSREKKESFPLTVTSAQKNPTAFYLCASSIDTGLTNTEAFFGQGTRLTVV.